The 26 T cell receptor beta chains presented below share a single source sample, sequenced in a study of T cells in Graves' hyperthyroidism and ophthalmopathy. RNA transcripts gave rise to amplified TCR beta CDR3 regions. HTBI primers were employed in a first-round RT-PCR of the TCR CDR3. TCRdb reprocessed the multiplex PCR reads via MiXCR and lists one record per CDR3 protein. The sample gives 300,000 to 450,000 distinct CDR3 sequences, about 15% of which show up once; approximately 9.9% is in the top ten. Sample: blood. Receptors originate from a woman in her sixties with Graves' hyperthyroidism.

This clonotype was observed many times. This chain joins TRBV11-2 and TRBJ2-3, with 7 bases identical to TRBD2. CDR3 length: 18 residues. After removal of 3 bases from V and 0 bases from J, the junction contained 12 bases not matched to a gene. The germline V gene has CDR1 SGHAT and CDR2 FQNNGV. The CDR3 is CASSFSRRLATSTDTQYF. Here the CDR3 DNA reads TGTGCCAGCAGCTTTTCGCGACGACTAGCCACTAGCACAGATACGCAGTATTTT.

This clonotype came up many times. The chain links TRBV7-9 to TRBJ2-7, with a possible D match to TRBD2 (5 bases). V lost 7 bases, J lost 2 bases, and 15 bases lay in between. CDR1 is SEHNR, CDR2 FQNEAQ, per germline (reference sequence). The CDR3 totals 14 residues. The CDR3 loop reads CASIGPGRAYEQYF. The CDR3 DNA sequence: TGTGCCAGCATTGGTCCGGGAAGGGCCTACGAGCAGTACTTC.

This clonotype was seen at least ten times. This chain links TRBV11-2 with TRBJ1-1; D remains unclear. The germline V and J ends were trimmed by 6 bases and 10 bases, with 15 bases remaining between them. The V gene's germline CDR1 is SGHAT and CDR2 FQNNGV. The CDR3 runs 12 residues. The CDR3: CASSRRGVGAFF. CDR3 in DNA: TGTGCCAGCAGTCGCCGCGGTGTAGGAGCTTTCTTT. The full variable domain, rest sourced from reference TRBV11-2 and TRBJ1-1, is EAGVAQSPRYKIIEKRQSVAFWCNPISGHATLYWYQQILGQGPKLLIQFQNNGVVDDSQLPKDRFSAERLKGVDSTLKIQPAKLEDSAVYLCASSRRGVGAFFGQGTRLTVV.

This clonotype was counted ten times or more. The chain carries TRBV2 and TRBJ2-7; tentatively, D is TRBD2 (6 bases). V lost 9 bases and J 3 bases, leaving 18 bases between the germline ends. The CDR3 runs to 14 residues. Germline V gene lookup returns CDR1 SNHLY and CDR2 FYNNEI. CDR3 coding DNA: TGTGCCAGTTACGGCGGAGGGATAGACTACGAGCAGTACTTC. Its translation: CASYGGGIDYEQYF.

CDR3 nucleotides: TGTGCCAGCAGTTGGGGACAGGTTATTGGCAATCAGCCCCAGCATTTT. As protein: CASSWGQVIGNQPQHF. V gene TRBV12-3 or TRBV12-4 combines with J gene TRBJ1-5, with 8 nucleotides matching TRBD1. V was clipped by 4 bases and J by 2 bases; unmatched bases: 7. This CDR3 region has 16 residues.

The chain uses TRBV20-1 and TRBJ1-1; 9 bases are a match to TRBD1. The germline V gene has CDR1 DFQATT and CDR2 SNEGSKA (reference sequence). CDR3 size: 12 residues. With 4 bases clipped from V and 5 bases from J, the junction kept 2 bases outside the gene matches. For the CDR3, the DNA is TGCAGTGCTACACAGGGGGCAACTGAAGCTTTCTTT. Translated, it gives CSATQGATEAFF.

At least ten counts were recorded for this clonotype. The CDR3, as DNA: TGTGCCAGCAGTTCCCCCGGACAGGGCCCAGATACGCAGTATTTT. This sequence encodes CASSSPGQGPDTQYF. The chain employs TRBV28 and TRBJ2-3, with TRBD1 matching over 8 bases. The trim removed 4 bases at V and 4 bases at J, leaving 7 bases unmatched. Per germline, CDR1 MDHEN and CDR2 SYDVKM. The CDR3 loop spans 15 amino acids.

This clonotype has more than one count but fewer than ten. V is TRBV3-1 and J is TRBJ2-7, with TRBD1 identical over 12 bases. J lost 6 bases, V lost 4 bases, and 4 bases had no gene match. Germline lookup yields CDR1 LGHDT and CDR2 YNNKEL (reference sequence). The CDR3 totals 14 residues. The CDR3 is CASSLGTGGPEQYF. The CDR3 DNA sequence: TGTGCCAGCAGCCTAGGGACAGGGGGCCCCGAGCAGTACTTC.

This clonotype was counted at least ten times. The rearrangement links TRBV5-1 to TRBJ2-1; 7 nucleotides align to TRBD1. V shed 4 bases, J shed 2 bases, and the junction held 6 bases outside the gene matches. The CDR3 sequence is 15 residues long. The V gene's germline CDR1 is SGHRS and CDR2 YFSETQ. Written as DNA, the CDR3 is TGCGCCAGCAGCACCGGACAGGCGGCCTACAATGAGCAGTTCTTC. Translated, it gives CASSTGQAAYNEQFF.

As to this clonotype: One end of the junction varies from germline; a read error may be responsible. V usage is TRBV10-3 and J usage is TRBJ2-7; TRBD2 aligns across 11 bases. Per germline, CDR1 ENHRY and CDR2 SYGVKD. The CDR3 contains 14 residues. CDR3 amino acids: CATSGLAGPYEQYF. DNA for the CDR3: TGTGCCACCAGTGGACTAGCGGGCCCCTACGAGCAGTACTTC.

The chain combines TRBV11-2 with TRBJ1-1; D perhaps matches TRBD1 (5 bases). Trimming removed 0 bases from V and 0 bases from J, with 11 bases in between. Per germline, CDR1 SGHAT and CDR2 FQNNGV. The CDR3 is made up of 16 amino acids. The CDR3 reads CASSLDPGGVNTEAFF. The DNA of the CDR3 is TGTGCCAGCAGCTTAGACCCGGGGGGGGTGAACACTGAAGCTTTCTTT.

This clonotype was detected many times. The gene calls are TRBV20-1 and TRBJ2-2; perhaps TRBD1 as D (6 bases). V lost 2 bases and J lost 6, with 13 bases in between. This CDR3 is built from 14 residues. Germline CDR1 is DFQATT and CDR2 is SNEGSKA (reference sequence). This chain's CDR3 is CSARRQGLSGELFF. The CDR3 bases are TGCAGTGCTAGACGGCAGGGGCTCTCCGGGGAGCTGTTTTTT.

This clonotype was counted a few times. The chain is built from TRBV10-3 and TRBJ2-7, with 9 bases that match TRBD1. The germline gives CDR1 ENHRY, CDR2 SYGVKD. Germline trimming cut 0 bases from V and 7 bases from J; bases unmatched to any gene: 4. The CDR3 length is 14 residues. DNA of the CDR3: TGTGCCATCAGTGAGTCTACAGGGGGCTGGGAGCAGTACTTC. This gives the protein CAISESTGGWEQYF.

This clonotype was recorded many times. The CDR3 DNA is TGTGCCAGCAGCGCGGGTAGCGCACCCTACAATGAGCAGTTCTTC. It specifies CASSAGSAPYNEQFF. This sequence joins TRBV9 and TRBJ2-1, with D perhaps TRBD2 (5 bases). Germline lookup yields CDR1 SGDLS and CDR2 YYNGEE. The V end lost 3 bases, the J end lost 2 bases, and 12 bases lay between the germline ends. The CDR3 is made up of 15 amino acids.

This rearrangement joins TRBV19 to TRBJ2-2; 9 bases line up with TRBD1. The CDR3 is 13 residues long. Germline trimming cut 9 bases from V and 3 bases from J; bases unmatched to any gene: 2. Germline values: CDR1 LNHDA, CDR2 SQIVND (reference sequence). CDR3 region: CASGTGHTGELFF. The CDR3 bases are TGTGCCAGCGGGACAGGGCACACCGGGGAGCTGTTTTTT.

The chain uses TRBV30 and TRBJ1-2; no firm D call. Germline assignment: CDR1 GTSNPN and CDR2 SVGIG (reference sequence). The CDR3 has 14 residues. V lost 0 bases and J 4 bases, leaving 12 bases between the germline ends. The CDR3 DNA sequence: TGTGCCTGGAGTGTAGGTGGCGGCCCCTATGGCTACACCTTC. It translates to CAWSVGGGPYGYTF.

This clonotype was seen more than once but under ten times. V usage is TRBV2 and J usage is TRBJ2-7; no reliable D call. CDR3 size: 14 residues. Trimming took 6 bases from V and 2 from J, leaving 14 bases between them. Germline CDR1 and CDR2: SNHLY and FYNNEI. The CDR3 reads CASRSQEFPYEQYF. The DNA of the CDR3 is TGTGCCAGCAGATCCCAGGAGTTCCCCTACGAGCAGTACTTC.

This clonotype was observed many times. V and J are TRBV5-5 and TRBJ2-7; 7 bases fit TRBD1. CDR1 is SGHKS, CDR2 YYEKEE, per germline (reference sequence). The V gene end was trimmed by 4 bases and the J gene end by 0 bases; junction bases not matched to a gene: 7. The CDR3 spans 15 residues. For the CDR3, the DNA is TGTGCCAGCAGCCACGGACAGGTTAGCTCCTACGAGCAGTACTTC. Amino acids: CASSHGQVSSYEQYF. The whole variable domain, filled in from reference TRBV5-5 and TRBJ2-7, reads DAGVTQSPTHLIKTRGQQVTLRCSPISGHKSVSWYQQVLGQGPQFIFQYYEKEERGRGNFPDRFSARQFPNYSSELNVNALLLGDSALYLCASSHGQVSSYEQYFGPGTRLTVT.

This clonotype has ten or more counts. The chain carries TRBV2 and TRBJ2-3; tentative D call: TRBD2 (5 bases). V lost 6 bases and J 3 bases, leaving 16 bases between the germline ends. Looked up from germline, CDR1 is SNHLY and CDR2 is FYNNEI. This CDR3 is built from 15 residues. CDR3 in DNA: TGTGCCAGCAGCCTGGACCGGGGAAGGACAGATACGCAGTATTTT. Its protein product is CASSLDRGRTDTQYF.

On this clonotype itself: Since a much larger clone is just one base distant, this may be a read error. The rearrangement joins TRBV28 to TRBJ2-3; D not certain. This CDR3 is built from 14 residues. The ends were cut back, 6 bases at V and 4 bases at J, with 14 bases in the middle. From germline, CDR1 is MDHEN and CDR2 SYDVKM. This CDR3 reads CASRILRAPDTQYF. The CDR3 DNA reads TGTGCCAGCAGAATCCTTAGAGCCCCAGATACGCAGTATTTT.

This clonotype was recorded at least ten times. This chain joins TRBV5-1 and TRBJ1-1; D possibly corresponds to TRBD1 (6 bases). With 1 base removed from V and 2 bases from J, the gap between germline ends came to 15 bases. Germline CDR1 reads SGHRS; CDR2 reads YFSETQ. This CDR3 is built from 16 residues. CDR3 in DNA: TGCGCCAGCAGCTTGCCCCCGGACAGCCTCAACACTGAAGCTTTCTTT. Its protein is CASSLPPDSLNTEAFF.

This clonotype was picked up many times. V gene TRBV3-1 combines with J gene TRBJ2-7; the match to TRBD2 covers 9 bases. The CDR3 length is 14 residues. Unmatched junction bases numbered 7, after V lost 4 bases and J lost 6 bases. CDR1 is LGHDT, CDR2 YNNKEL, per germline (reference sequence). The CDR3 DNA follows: TGTGCCAGCAGCCGCTCCGGGACTAGCTCCGAGCAGTACTTC. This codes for CASSRSGTSSEQYF.

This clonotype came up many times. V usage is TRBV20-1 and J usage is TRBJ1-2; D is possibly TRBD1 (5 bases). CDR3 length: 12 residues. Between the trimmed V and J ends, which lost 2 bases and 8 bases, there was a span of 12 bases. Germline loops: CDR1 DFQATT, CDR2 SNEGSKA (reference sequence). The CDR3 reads CSARTDNLGYTF. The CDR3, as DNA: TGCAGTGCTAGAACGGACAACCTGGGCTACACCTTC.

CDR3 sequence reads: CASSYGGSRTEAFF. The CDR3 DNA is TGTGCCAGCAGTTACGGGGGGTCGCGCACTGAAGCTTTCTTT. This chain connects TRBV6-9 to TRBJ1-1; possibly TRBD1 for D (5 bases). Germline V lookup: CDR1 MNHGY, CDR2 SVAAGI. The CDR3 runs to 14 residues. V gave up 3 bases and J gave up 4 bases, with 12 bases separating them.

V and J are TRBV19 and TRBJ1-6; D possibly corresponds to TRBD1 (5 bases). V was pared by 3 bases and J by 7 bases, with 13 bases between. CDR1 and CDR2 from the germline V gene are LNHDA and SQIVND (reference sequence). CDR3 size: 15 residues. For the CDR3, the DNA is TGTGCCAGTAGTATCTCCGGGACCGCCAATTCACCCCTCCACTTT. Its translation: CASSISGTANSPLHF.

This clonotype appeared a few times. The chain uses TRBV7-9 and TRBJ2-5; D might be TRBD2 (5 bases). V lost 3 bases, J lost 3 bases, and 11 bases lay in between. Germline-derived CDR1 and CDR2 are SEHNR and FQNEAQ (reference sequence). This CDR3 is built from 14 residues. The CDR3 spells CASSFFAEEETQYF. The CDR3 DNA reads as TGTGCCAGCAGCTTTTTTGCGGAGGAAGAGACCCAGTACTTC.